This TCR beta chain originates from a study of T cell changes during pregnancy in multiple sclerosis. Clones were sequenced by immunoSEQ multiplex PCR, and TCRdb holds only the in-frame ones, with some missing. The sample consists of about 20,000 clones, roughly nine tenths of them appearing once. The CDR3 totals 13 residues. V gave up 11 bases and J gave up 4 bases, with 17 bases separating them. CDR1 is SEHNR and CDR2 is FQNEAQ in the germline V gene (reference sequence). Sequencing was performed on CD8+ T cells from peripheral blood mononuclear cells, taken after pregnancy. The clonotype originates from a female donor in good health, enrolled as a control in a pregnancy study. The chain joins TRBV7-9 to TRBJ1-2, with a tentative D call TRBD1 (6 bases). The CDR3 spells CAAGAGRGYGYTF. The CDR3 region has the DNA TGTGCCGCGGGGGCAGGAAGGGGCTATGGCTACACCTTC.